This passage covers 20 T cell receptor beta chains from one sample sequenced in a study of T cells in women clearing cervical HPV infection (dated by TCRdb to 2017 to 2018). The library was prepared using the immunoSEQ multiplex PCR assay. Entries here come from immuneACCESS through TCRdb and include only in-frame sequences with V and J called. Some clones fail to appear in such tables; in the studies checked, an unresolved V gene covers under half of the shortfall, and the cause of the remainder is unknown. The table for this sample shows about 21,000 clones. The ten largest make up about 9.1% of the sample. Sequencing used blood buffy coat. The receptors originated from a woman aged 18 to 69 with a cervical HPV16 infection that either progressed to CIN3+ or cleared (not recorded which).

Comment on this clone: Read sequence stops 3 residues before the CDR3 end, and the germline J gene provides the missing end. The chain combines TRBV10-2 with TRBJ1-3; TRBD1 agrees at 8 bases. J gave up 8 bases and V 0 bases, and 6 bases lay outside the gene matches. The length of the CDR3 is 15 residues. Germline V gene data show CDR1 as WSHSY and CDR2 as SAAADI. CDR3 loop: CASSESTGVGYTIYF. The covered CDR3 bases are TGCGCCAGCAGTGAGTCGACAGGGGTTGGCTACACC.

Concerning this clone: Coverage ceases 3 residues before the CDR3 finishes, and the germline J gene fills in the end. The gene calls are TRBV6-2 or TRBV6-3 and TRBJ1-2, with D maybe TRBD1 (5 bases). The germline gives CDR1 MNHEY, CDR2 SVGEGT. V gave up 6 bases and J gave up 1 base, with 15 bases separating them. The CDR3 consists of 15 residues. The CDR3 sequence: CASSRLTARNYGYTF. The sequenced CDR3 bases are TGTGCCAGCAGCCGCTTGACAGCTCGTAACTATGGC.

Notes on this clone: One end of the junction does not line up with germline, which may come from a read error. The read stops 3 residues short of the end of the CDR3; the missing end is completed from the germline J gene. Other DNA sequences in the sample encode the same CDR3. The V call is TRBV13, the J call TRBJ2-5, with a possible D match to TRBD2 (5 bases). This CDR3 is 14 amino acids long. Germline values: CDR1 PRHDT, CDR2 FYEKMQ (reference sequence). Here the CDR3 reads CASSLGGIQETQYF. The sequenced part of the CDR3 DNA is TGTGCCAGTAGCTTAGGAGGTATCCAAGAGACC.

Notes on this clone: The CDR3 end lies 3 residues beyond the end of the read and is filled in from the germline J gene. This chain joins TRBV7-3 and TRBJ2-5; no clear D. Trimming cost V 5 bases and J 5 bases, with 12 bases left between them. CDR3 length: 13 residues. Germline assignment: CDR1 SGHTA and CDR2 FQGTGA. CDR3 residues: CASSPRKGETQYF. CDR3 DNA, as far as it was read: TGTGCCAGCAGCCCGCGAAAAGGGGAGACC.

Comments on this clone: The CDR3 end falls 3 residues outside the read, so it is completed with the germline J gene. The V gene is TRBV6-1, the J gene TRBJ1-3; possibly TRBD1 for D (5 bases). CDR3 size: 13 residues. Germline assignment: CDR1 MNHNS and CDR2 SASEGT. The DNA read from the CDR3 is TGTGCCAGCAGTGGGGAGATCGGGGGGAAA. Protein product: CASSGEIGGK. The CDR3 as a whole reads CASSGEIGGKIYF.

Regarding this clone: From the germline J gene comes the end of the CDR3, since the read stops 3 residues before it. The rearrangement joins TRBV2 to TRBJ2-1; no reliable D call. CDR1 and CDR2 from the germline V gene are SNHLY and FYNNEI. Trimming shortened V by 6 bases and J by 6 bases, and 9 bases separated the two germline ends. This CDR3 has 12 residues. Here the CDR3 reads CASSSDSNEQFF. CDR3 bases read: TGTGCCAGCAGCTCCGACTCCAATGAG.

A note on this clone: The read is 3 residues too short to cover the CDR3 end, so that end is filled in from the germline J gene. The genes are TRBV10-3 and TRBJ2-6; possibly TRBD2 for D (5 bases). The CDR3 runs 16 residues. With 8 bases removed from V and 0 bases from J, the gap between germline ends came to 14 bases. The germline V gene has CDR1 ENHRY and CDR2 SYGVKD. CDR3 loop: CAIREGPSSGANVLTF. CDR3 DNA, as far as it was read: TGTGCCATCCGAGAGGGTCCAAGCTCTGGGGCCAACGTC.

Notes on this clone: The CDR3 is cut off 3 residues early in the read; its end comes from the germline J gene. This chain uses TRBV19 with TRBJ2-7, with 13 bases that match TRBD2. Losses at the gene ends were 1 base for V and 4 bases for J; bases not matched to a gene: 7. The CDR3 totals 17 residues. Germline V gene data show CDR1 as LNHDA and CDR2 as SQIVND (reference sequence). The chain's CDR3 is CASSIGGTSGNVYEQYF. The CDR3 bases that were read are TGTGCCAGTAGTATAGGGGGGACTAGCGGGAATGTTTACGAG.

As to this clone: The read ends 3 residues shy of where the CDR3 ends; the end is completed using the germline J gene. The rearrangement links TRBV5-6 to TRBJ2-7, with TRBD1 identical over 10 bases. Germline CDR1 reads SGHDT; CDR2 reads YYEEEE. The V and J ends lost 3 bases and 1 base, in that order; junction bases with no gene match: 4. The CDR3 length is 15 residues. CDR3 sequence: CASSSRDRGSYEQYF. The CDR3 DNA, read in part, is TGTGCCAGCAGCTCCCGGGACAGGGGTTCCTACGAG.

With regard to this clone: The read is 3 residues too short to cover the CDR3 end, so that end is filled in from the germline J gene. The rearrangement links TRBV10-3 to TRBJ2-7, with D possibly TRBD1 on 5 matching bases. Germline CDR1 and CDR2: ENHRY and SYGVKD. The CDR3 covers 16 residues. V lost 6 bases and J lost 4, with 22 bases in between. Incomplete CDR3 DNA: TGTGCCATCAGGGGTGGTGGGGCTGAACTAAATTACGAG. It specifies CAIRGGGAELNYE. The full CDR3 reads CAIRGGGAELNYEQYF.

As concerns this clone: Coverage ceases 3 residues before the CDR3 finishes, and the germline J gene fills in the end. This rearrangement joins TRBV6-2 or TRBV6-3 to TRBJ1-4, with TRBD1 identical over 8 bases. Germline V gene data show CDR1 as MNHEY and CDR2 as SVGEGT. The trim removed 10 bases at V and 0 bases at J, leaving 7 bases unmatched. The length of the CDR3 is 15 residues. CDR3: CATMDRAATNEKLFF. The sequenced CDR3 bases are TGTGCCACCATGGACAGGGCAGCAACTAATGAAAAA.

Note on this clone: Read data end 3 residues before the CDR3 end; the end is taken from the germline J gene. The rearrangement joins TRBV20-1 to TRBJ2-4; 12 bases are shared with TRBD2. This CDR3 comprises 16 residues. CDR1 is DFQATT and CDR2 is SNEGSKA in the germline V gene (reference sequence). V lost 6 bases and J lost 7; bases outside the gene matches: 13. CDR3: CSAESPSGGASNIQYF. The CDR3 bases that were read are TGCAGTGCGGAAAGTCCTAGCGGGGGGGCTTCTAACATT.

Points on this clone: The sequenced fragment ends 3 residues before the CDR3 boundary, so the rest is inferred from the germline J gene. The chain uses TRBV19 and TRBJ1-1; TRBD1 matches at 7 bases. Trimming took 6 bases from V and 7 from J; bases not matched to a gene: 8. Germline CDR1 is LNHDA and CDR2 is SQIVND (reference sequence). The CDR3 contains 13 residues. The CDR3 protein is CASSQGGRGEAFF. Partial CDR3 DNA: TGTGCCAGTAGCCAGGGGGGACGAGGTGAA.

On this clone itself: The read stops 3 residues short of the end of the CDR3; the missing end is completed from the germline J gene. The V and J genes are TRBV30 and TRBJ1-5; perhaps TRBD1 as D (5 bases). CDR3 size: 15 residues. CDR1 is GTSNPN and CDR2 is SVGIG in the germline V gene (reference sequence). Trimming pared 3 bases from V and 1 base from J, leaving 13 bases between. The sequenced part of the CDR3 DNA is TGTGCCTGGAGCGCCGACAGAGACAGCAATCAGCCC. This encodes CAWSADRDSNQP. The whole CDR3 region reads CAWSADRDSNQPQHF. Complete variable domain (other parts from reference TRBV30 and TRBJ1-5): SQTIHQWPATLVQPVGSPLSLECTVEGTSNPNLYWYRQAAGRGLQLLFYSVGIGQISSEVPQNLSASRPQDRQFILSSKKLLLSDSGFYLCAWSADRDSNQPQHFGDGTRLSIL.

Note on this clone: Sequencing ends 3 residues short of the CDR3 end; the germline J gene provides the rest. The chain joins TRBV19 to TRBJ2-1; TRBD2 agrees at 9 bases. Germline CDR1 is LNHDA and CDR2 is SQIVND (reference sequence). This CDR3 comprises 14 residues. V dropped 5 bases and J dropped 9; count of bases not matched to a gene: 8. The sequenced part of the CDR3 DNA is TGTGCCAGTAGTGAGGGACTAGCTCAGGGTGAG. This gives the protein CASSEGLAQGE. The entire CDR3 is CASSEGLAQGEQFF.

Of note for this clone: The DNA ends 3 residues before the CDR3 does, and the rest of the CDR3 is filled in from the germline J gene. The chain joins TRBV19 to TRBJ1-3; D remains unclear. V dropped 3 bases and J dropped 0 bases, with 12 bases sitting between them. The CDR3 consists of 16 residues. Per germline, CDR1 LNHDA and CDR2 SQIVND (reference sequence). CDR3: CASSISGTTSGNTIYF. The part of the CDR3 DNA that was read is TGTGCCAGTAGTATTTCAGGAACCACCTCTGGAAACACC.

Note on this clone: The CDR3 end falls 3 residues outside the read, so it is completed with the germline J gene. The chain recombines TRBV20-1 with TRBJ1-2; D gene ambiguous. This CDR3 is 13 amino acids long. Germline CDR1 and CDR2: DFQATT and SNEGSKA (reference sequence). V was clipped by 7 bases and J by 5 bases, with 17 bases between them. The sequenced part of the CDR3 DNA is TGCAGTGGTGGGGAGCCGGGGAGATATGGC. It specifies CSGGEPGRYG. The entire CDR3 is CSGGEPGRYGYTF.

To note about this clone: The observed sequence ends 3 residues before the CDR3 terminus, with the missing tail filled in from the germline J gene. V usage is TRBV27 and J usage is TRBJ2-7, with TRBD1 matching 10 bases. CDR1 and CDR2 (germline): MNHEY, SMNVEV (reference sequence). The J segment lost 3 bases and the V segment lost 6 bases, leaving 8 bases of the junction unmatched. The CDR3 consists of 15 residues. CDR3 protein: CASSPLTGGFYEQYF. The sequenced CDR3 bases are TGTGCCAGCAGCCCCCTGACAGGGGGCTTCTACGAG.

Concerning this clone: The germline gene is not matched at one end of the junction; a read error may be the cause. The missing CDR3 end, 3 residues past where the read stops, is filled in from the germline J gene. This sequence joins TRBV19 and TRBJ1-3; D is uncertain. The CDR3 covers 16 residues. The germline V gene encodes CDR1 LNHDA and CDR2 SQIVND (reference sequence). CDR3 sequence: CASSIGQESTGNTIYF. The sequenced CDR3 bases are TGTGCCAGTAGTATAGGTCAGGAATCAACTGGAAACACT.

As for this clone: The CDR3 goes on 3 residues after the read ends, and that part is filled in from the germline J gene. This specimen includes other DNA sequences encoding the same CDR3. This rearrangement joins TRBV5-1 to TRBJ2-5; 11 positions agree with TRBD1. Per germline, CDR1 SGHRS and CDR2 YFSETQ. J gave up 5 bases and V 3 bases, and 3 bases lay outside the gene matches. This CDR3 has 14 residues. CDR3 bases read: TGCGCCAGCAGCTCCGGGACAGGGGGGGAGACC. It codes for CASSSGTGGET. The CDR3 reads in full as CASSSGTGGETQYF.